This passage covers 19 T cell receptor beta chains from one sample sequenced in a study of blood T cell repertoires in COVID-19. The data were produced by immunoSEQ multiplex PCR, yet TCRdb's version contains in-frame clones alone and is incomplete. This table has a few hundred thousand clones, around nine tenths appearing once. Sample: PBMCs or T cells enriched from blood (not recorded which). The receptors originated from a woman aged 40 to 50 who had recovered from COVID-19.

The chain uses TRBV19 and TRBJ1-1; D unclear. Trimming removed 5 bases at V and 0 bases at J, with 19 bases between. CDR3 length: 17 amino acids. CDR1 and CDR2 from the germline V gene are LNHDA and SQIVND (reference sequence). The CDR3: CASSSPLGRALNTEAFF. The CDR3 DNA sequence: TGTGCCAGTAGTTCTCCATTAGGGAGGGCTCTGAACACTGAAGCTTTCTTT.

V and J are TRBV4-3 and TRBJ2-1, with no clear D. Germline assignment: CDR1 LGHNA and CDR2 YSLEER. V was shortened by 0 bases and J by 0 bases, with 6 bases between the two germline ends. The CDR3 loop spans 15 amino acids. The CDR3 region has the DNA TGCGCCAGCAGCCAAGATGAGGACTCCTACAATGAGCAGTTCTTC. This gives the protein CASSQDEDSYNEQFF.

The CDR3 nucleotides are TGCGCCAGCAGCTCCGAGCGGGCTTCCTACGAGCAGTACTTC. Protein product: CASSSERASYEQYF. The chain couples TRBV5-1 to TRBJ2-7; TRBD2 is a possible D gene (6 bases). With 3 bases removed from V and 1 base from J, the gap between germline ends came to 11 bases. The CDR3 contains 14 residues. Germline V lookup: CDR1 SGHRS, CDR2 YFSETQ.

The chain has TRBV10-3 and TRBJ2-3; 10 bases map to TRBD2. The germline CDR1 and CDR2 sequences are ENHRY and SYGVKD. V gave up 5 bases and J gave up 2 bases; unmatched junction bases: 7. The CDR3 loop spans 16 amino acids. CDR3 residues: CAISPHSGGPTDTQYF. The CDR3 nucleotides are TGTGCCATCAGTCCCCATAGCGGGGGGCCCACAGATACGCAGTATTTT.

This rearrangement joins TRBV14 to TRBJ2-7; D possibly corresponds to TRBD2 (5 bases). This CDR3 has 17 residues. Germline V CDR1 and CDR2: SGHDN, FVKESK. V was shortened by 4 bases and J by 7 bases, with 26 bases between the two germline ends. The CDR3 sequence is CASSLTYFRETFREQYF. DNA for the CDR3: TGTGCCAGCAGCCTAACTTACTTCCGGGAAACTTTTCGAGAGCAGTACTTC.

The chain has TRBV5-1 and TRBJ1-6, with D hard to call. Trimming stripped 2 bases from V and 5 bases from J, with 5 bases between. This CDR3 is 13 amino acids long. From germline, CDR1 is SGHRS and CDR2 YFSETQ. The CDR3 nucleotides are TGCGCCAGCAGCTTCGGGGATAATTCACCCCTCCACTTT. Protein sequence: CASSFGDNSPLHF.

The chain uses TRBV3-1 (or the pseudogene TRBV3-2) and TRBJ2-2; tentatively, D is TRBD1 (6 bases). CDR1 and CDR2 (germline): LGHDT, YNNKEL (reference sequence). The CDR3 extends over 16 amino acids. The V end was cut by 2 bases, the J end by 0 bases, with 10 bases between. This chain's CDR3 is CASSQPGTPNTGELFF. The CDR3 DNA reads as TGTGCCAGCAGCCAACCTGGGACACCGAACACCGGGGAGCTGTTTTTT.

This clone appeared a single time. The chain couples TRBV27 to TRBJ1-5; weak D call: TRBD1 (5 bases). Germline assignment: CDR1 MNHEY and CDR2 SMNVEV (reference sequence). The CDR3 has 16 residues. Trimming cost V 2 bases and J 1 base, with 12 bases left between them. The CDR3 region is CASSLRSQGSNQPQHF. CDR3 DNA: TGTGCCAGCAGTTTAAGGAGTCAGGGAAGCAATCAGCCCCAGCATTTT.

This clone was seen a handful of times. The chain links TRBV10-1 to TRBJ2-7, with TRBD2 matching 10 bases. Germline-derived CDR1 and CDR2 are WNHNN and SYGVQD (reference sequence). V was pared by 9 bases and J by 2 bases, with 13 bases of the junction left unmatched. The CDR3 is made up of 16 amino acids. The DNA of the CDR3 is TGCGCCAGGCCGCTCCCGAAGCGGGAGGGAACCTACGAGCAGTACTTC. Protein product: CARPLPKREGTYEQYF.

The rearrangement links TRBV27 to TRBJ2-1, with 12 bases that match TRBD2. The CDR3 is made up of 16 amino acids. The germline gives CDR1 MNHEY, CDR2 SMNVEV (reference sequence). The trim removed 5 bases at V and 4 bases at J, leaving 6 bases unmatched. CDR3 nucleotides: TGTGCCAGCAGTGCCAGACTAGCGGGAGAATACAATGAGCAGTTCTTC. Its protein product is CASSARLAGEYNEQFF.

The chain links TRBV11-2 to TRBJ2-7; a possible D gene is TRBD2 (6 bases). The germline V gene encodes CDR1 SGHAT and CDR2 FQNNGV. The CDR3 runs to 15 residues. V was clipped by 0 bases and J by 3 bases, with 12 bases between them. CDR3 nucleotides: TGTGCCAGCAGCTTAGATCGGTGGAGGGACTACGAGCAGTACTTC. Amino acid sequence: CASSLDRWRDYEQYF.

This clone was seen ten or more times. This chain connects TRBV11-3 to TRBJ1-2; 7 bases match TRBD1. In germline, CDR1 is SGHNT, CDR2 YENEEA. The V segment lost 1 base and the J segment 4 bases; nucleotides outside the gene matches: 12. The CDR3 is 17 residues long. Here the CDR3 reads CASSLAPGGHQGYGYTF. The CDR3 nucleotides read TGTGCCAGCAGCTTAGCCCCAGGGGGTCACCAGGGCTATGGCTACACCTTC.

CDR3 nucleotide sequence: TGTGCCAGCATTACAGGGGGCAATAATTCACCCCTCCACTTT. Translating it yields CASITGGNNSPLHF. The J gene is TRBJ1-6, the V gene TRBV28, with 9 bases fitting TRBD1. The CDR3 runs 14 residues. The trim removed 7 bases at V and 5 bases at J, leaving 3 bases unmatched. The germline V gene has CDR1 MDHEN and CDR2 SYDVKM.

The rearrangement links TRBV2 to TRBJ2-7; 8 nucleotides match TRBD1. The V gene end was trimmed by 9 bases and the J gene end by 6 bases; junction bases not matched to a gene: 4. The CDR3 runs 11 residues. Per the germline V gene, CDR1 is SNHLY and CDR2 is FYNNEI. The CDR3 spells CARTGAGEQYF. The CDR3 DNA is TGTGCCAGGACAGGGGCAGGCGAGCAGTACTTC.

The CDR3 is CASSIQGALHGYTF. The CDR3 nucleotides read TGTGCCAGCAGTATCCAGGGGGCGCTTCATGGCTACACCTTC. The J gene is TRBJ1-2, the V gene TRBV6-5; 8 bases map to TRBD1. V shed 5 bases, J shed 6 bases, and the junction held 8 bases outside the gene matches. CDR1 and CDR2 from the germline V gene are MNHEY and SVGAGI. This CDR3 has 14 residues.

This chain joins TRBV11-2 and TRBJ1-1; D remains ambiguous. CDR1 and CDR2 from the germline V gene are SGHAT and FQNNGV. Between the trimmed V and J ends, which lost 5 bases and 4 bases, there was a span of 14 bases. This CDR3 region has 14 residues. CDR3 sequence: CASSPAKGATEAFF. The CDR3 nucleotides are TGTGCCAGCAGCCCTGCGAAGGGAGCCACTGAAGCTTTCTTT.

The rearrangement links TRBV10-3 to TRBJ2-7; the match to TRBD2 covers 14 bases. The CDR3 is made up of 14 amino acids. J was trimmed by 4 bases and V by 8 bases; bases with no gene match: 4. In germline, CDR1 is ENHRY, CDR2 SYGVKD. For the CDR3, the DNA is TGTGCCATCGGGACTAGCGGGAGAGGTTACGAGCAGTACTTC. Its protein product is CAIGTSGRGYEQYF.

V and J are TRBV11-2 and TRBJ1-4; a possible D gene is TRBD1 (6 bases). Per germline, CDR1 SGHAT and CDR2 FQNNGV. CDR3 length: 14 residues. Trimming cost V 1 base and J 8 bases, with 11 bases left between them. In nucleotides, the CDR3 is TGTGCCAGCAGCTTAGGGGGGCTGGGGGAAAAACTGTTTTTT. Its translation: CASSLGGLGEKLFF.

This clone was counted a single time. The chain carries TRBV19 and TRBJ1-2; D is ambiguous. V dropped 1 base and J dropped 1 base, with 7 bases sitting between them. There are 14 residues in the CDR3. Germline V gives CDR1 LNHDA, CDR2 SQIVND (reference sequence). CDR3 sequence: CASSIGHSNYGYTF. CDR3 DNA sequence: TGTGCCAGTAGTATAGGCCACAGTAACTATGGCTACACCTTC.